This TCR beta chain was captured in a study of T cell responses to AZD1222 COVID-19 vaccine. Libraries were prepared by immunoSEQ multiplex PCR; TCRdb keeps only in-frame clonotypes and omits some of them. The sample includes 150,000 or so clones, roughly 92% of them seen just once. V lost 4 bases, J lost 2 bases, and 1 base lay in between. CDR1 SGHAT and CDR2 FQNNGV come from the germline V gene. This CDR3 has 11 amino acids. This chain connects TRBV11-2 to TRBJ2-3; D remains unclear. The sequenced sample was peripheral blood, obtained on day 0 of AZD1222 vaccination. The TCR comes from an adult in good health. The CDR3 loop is CASSSTDTQYF. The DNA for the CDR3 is TGTGCCAGCAGCTCCACAGATACGCAGTATTTT.